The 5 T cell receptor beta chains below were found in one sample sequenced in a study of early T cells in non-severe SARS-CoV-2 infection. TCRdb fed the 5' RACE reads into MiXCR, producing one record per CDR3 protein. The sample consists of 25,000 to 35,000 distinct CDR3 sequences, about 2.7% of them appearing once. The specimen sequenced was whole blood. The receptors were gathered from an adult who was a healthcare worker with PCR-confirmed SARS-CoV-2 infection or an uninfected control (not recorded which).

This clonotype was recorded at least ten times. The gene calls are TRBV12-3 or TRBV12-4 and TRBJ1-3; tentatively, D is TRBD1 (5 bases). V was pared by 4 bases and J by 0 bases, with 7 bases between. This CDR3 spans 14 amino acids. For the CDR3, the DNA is TGTGCCAGCAGTTGGGGCAGCTCTGGAAACACCATATATTTT. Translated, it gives CASSWGSSGNTIYF.

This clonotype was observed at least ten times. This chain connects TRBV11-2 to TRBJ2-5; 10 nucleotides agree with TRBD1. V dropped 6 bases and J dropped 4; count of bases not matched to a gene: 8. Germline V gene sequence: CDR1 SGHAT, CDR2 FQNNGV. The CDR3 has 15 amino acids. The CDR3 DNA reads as TGTGCCAGCAGTACAATGACAGGGGGCCGAGAGACCCAGTACTTC. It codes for CASSTMTGGRETQYF. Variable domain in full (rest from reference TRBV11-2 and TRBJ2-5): EAGVAQSPRYKIIEKRQSVAFWCNPISGHATLYWYQQILGQGPKLLIQFQNNGVVDDSQLPKDRFSAERLKGVDSTLKIQPAKLEDSAVYLCASSTMTGGRETQYFGPGTRLLVL.

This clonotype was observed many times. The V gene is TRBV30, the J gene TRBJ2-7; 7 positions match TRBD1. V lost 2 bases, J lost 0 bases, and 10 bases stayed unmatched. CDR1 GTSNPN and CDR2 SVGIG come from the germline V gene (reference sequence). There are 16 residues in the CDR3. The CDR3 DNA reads TGTGCCTGGAGTCCACTACCCGGGACAGCCTCCTACGAGCAGTACGTC. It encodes CAWSPLPGTASYEQYV.

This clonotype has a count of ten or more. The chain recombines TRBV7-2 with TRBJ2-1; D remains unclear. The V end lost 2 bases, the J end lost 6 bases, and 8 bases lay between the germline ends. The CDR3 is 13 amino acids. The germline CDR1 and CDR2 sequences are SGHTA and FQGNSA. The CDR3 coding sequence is TGTGCCAGCAGCTTATTTAGGGCCAATGAGCAGTTCTTC. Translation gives CASSLFRANEQFF.

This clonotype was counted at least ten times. CDR3 coding DNA: TGTGCCAGCAGCTTTACCACAGGCGATAGCTCCTACAATGAGCAGTTCTTC. This gives the protein CASSFTTGDSSYNEQFF. The rearrangement links TRBV7-6 to TRBJ2-1, with TRBD1 as a possible D gene (5 bases). The germline V gene encodes CDR1 SGHVS and CDR2 FNYEAQ. The CDR3 length is 17 residues. With 3 bases removed from V and 0 bases from J, the gap between germline ends came to 15 bases. Full variable domain (rest looked up from reference TRBV7-6 and TRBJ2-1): GAGVSQSPRYKVTKRGQDVALRCDPISGHVSLYWYRQALGQGPEFLTYFNYEAQQDKSGLPNDRFSAERPEGSISTLTIQRTEQRDSAMYRCASSFTTGDSSYNEQFFGPGTRLTVL.